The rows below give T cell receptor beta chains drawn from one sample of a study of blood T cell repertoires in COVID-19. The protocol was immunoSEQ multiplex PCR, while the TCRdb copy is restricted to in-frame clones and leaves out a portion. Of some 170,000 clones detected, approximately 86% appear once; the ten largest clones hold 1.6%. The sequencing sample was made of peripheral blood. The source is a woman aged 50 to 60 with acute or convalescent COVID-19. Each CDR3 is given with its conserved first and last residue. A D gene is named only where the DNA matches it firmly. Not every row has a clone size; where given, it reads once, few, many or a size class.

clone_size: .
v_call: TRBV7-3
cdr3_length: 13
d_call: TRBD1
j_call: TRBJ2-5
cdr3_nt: TGTGCCAGCAGCCTGCGACAGGGGCGTCCCCAGCACTTC
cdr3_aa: CASSLRQGRPQHF

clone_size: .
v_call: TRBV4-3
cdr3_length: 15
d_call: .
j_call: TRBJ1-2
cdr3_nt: TGCGCCAGCAGCCAAGACGGCAGGGGAGGGTATGGCTACACCTTC
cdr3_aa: CASSQDGRGGYGYTF

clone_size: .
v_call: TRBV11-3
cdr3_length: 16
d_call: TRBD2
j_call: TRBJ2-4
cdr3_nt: TGTGCCAGCAGCTCCCCCCTAGGGAGGGGTGAAGACATTCAGTACTTC
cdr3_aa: CASSSPLGRGEDIQYF

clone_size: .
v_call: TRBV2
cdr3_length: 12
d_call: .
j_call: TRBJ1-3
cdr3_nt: TGTGCCAGCAGGTCAGGTCGAAACACCATATATTTT
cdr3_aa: CASRSGRNTIYF

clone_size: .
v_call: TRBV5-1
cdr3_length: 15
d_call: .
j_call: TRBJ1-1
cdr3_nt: TGCGCCAGCAGCTTGGTGGGGGGTAGGGACACTGAAGCTTTCTTT
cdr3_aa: CASSLVGGRDTEAFF

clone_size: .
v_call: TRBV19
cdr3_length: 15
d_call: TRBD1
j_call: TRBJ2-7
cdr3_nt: TGTGCCAGTAGTCCGGGACAGGGTCCTTCCTACGAGCAGTACTTC
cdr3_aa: CASSPGQGPSYEQYF

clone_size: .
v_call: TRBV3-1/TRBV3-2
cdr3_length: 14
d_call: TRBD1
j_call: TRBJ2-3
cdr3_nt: TGTGCCAGCAGCCAGTCAGGGGGTCCGATAACGCAGTATTTT
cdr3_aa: CASSQSGGPITQYF

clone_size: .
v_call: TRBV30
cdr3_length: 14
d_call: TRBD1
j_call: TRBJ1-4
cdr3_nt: TGTGCCTGGAGCGGGACAGGGATGGGTGAAAAACTGTTTTTT
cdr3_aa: CAWSGTGMGEKLFF

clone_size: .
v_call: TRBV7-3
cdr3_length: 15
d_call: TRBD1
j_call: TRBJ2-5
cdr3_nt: TGTGCCAGCAGCCGAGGGACAGGGGAACAAGAGACCCAGTACTTC
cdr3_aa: CASSRGTGEQETQYF

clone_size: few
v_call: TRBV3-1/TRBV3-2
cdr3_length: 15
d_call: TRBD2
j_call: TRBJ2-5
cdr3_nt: TGTGCCAGCAGCCAAGTGGGGGGGGTTCAAGAGACCCAGTACTTC
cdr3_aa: CASSQVGGVQETQYF

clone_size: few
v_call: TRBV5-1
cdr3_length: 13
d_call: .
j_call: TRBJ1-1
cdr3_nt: TGCGCCAGCAGCCCACAGGGAAACACTGAAGCTTTCTTT
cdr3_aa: CASSPQGNTEAFF

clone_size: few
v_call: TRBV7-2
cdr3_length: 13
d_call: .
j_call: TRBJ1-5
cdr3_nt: TGTGCCAGCAGCGAAAATCGCGATCAGCCCCAGCATTTT
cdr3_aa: CASSENRDQPQHF

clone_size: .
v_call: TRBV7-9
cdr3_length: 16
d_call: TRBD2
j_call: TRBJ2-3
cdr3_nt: TGTGCCAGCAGCACCCCTCTAGCGGGTGGGGCAGATACGCAGTATTTT
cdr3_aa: CASSTPLAGGADTQYF

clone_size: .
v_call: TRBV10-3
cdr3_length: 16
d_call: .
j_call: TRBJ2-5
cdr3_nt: TGTGCCATCAGTGATTACCGGGCGGGGAACAGAGAGACCCAGTACTTC
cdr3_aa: CAISDYRAGNRETQYF

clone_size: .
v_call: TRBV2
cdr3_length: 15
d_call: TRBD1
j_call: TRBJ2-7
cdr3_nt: TGTGCCAGCGTCCGCGGGGACAGGGCCTCCTACGAGCAGTACTTC
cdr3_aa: CASVRGDRASYEQYF

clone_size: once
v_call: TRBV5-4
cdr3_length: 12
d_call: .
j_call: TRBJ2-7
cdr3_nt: TGTGCCAGCAGCTTCCGGGGGTATGAGCAGTACTTC
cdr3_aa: CASSFRGYEQYF

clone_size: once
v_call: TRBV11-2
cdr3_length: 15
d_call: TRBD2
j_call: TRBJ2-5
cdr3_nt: TGTGCCAGCAGCCCGGCAGCGGGGGTACAAGAGACCCAGTACTTC
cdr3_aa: CASSPAAGVQETQYF

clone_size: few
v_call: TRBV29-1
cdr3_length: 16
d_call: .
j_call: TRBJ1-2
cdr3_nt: TGCAGCGTTGAGTCTCGGCAGGGAAATATTAACTATGGCTACACCTTC
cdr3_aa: CSVESRQGNINYGYTF

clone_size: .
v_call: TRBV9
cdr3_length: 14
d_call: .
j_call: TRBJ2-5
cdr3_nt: TGTGCCAGCAGCCCCACGGGTGGGCAAGAGACCCAGTACTTC
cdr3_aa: CASSPTGGQETQYF

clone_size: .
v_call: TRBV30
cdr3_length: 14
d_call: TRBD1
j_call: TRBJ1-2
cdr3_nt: TGTGCCTGGACCCGGGACAGGGGCTTCTATGGCTACACCTTC
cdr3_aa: CAWTRDRGFYGYTF

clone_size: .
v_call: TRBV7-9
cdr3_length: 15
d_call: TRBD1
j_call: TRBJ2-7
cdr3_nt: TGTGCCAGCAGCGCAAGCCGGGACAGGGACTACGAGCAGTACTTC
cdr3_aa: CASSASRDRDYEQYF

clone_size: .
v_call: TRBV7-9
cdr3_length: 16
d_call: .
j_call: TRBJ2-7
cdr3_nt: TGTGCCAGCAGCTCCCATAGGGGACTTAGCTCCTACGAGCAGTACTTC
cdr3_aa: CASSSHRGLSSYEQYF

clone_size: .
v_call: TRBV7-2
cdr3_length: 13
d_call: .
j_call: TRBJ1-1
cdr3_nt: TGTGCCAGCAGCTTCCCGGGGGACACTGAAGCTTTCTTT
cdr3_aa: CASSFPGDTEAFF

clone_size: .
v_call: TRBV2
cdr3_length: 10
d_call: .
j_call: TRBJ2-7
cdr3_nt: TGTGCCAAAGGGACAATCGAGCAGTACTTC
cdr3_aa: CAKGTIEQYF

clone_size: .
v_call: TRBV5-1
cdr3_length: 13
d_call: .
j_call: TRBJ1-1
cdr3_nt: TGCGCCAGCAGCTTACAGGGCGGGACTGAAGCTTTCTTT
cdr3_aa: CASSLQGGTEAFF

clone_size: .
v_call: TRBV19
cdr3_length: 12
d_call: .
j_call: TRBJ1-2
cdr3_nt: TGTGCCAGTAGTGCAAGGGGCTATGGCTACACCTTC
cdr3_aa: CASSARGYGYTF

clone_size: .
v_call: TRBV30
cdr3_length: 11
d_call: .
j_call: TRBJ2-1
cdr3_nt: TGTGCCCGAGGACGGGGCAATGAGCAGTTCTTC
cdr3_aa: CARGRGNEQFF

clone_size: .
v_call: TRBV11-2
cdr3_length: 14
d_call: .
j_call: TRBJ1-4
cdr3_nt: TGTGCCAGCAGCGGAGACCTTAAAAATGAAAAACTGTTTTTT
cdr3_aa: CASSGDLKNEKLFF

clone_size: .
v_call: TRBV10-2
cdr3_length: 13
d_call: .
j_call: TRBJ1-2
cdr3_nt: TGCGCCAGCAGTGAGCTAGGTGACTATGGCTACACCTTC
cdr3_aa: CASSELGDYGYTF

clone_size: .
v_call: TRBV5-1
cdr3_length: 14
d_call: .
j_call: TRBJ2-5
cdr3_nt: TGCGCCAGCAGCTTGCGGGAGTGGCAAGAGACCCAGTACTTC
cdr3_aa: CASSLREWQETQYF

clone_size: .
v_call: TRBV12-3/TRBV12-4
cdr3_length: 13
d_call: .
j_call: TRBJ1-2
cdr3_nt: TGTGCCAGCAGTTTTCAAGGGGCCTATGGCTACACCTTC
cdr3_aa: CASSFQGAYGYTF

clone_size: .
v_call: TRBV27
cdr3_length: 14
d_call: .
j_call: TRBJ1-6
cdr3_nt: TGTGCCAGCAGTTTAGGACACGGTAATTCACCCCTCCACTTT
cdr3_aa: CASSLGHGNSPLHF

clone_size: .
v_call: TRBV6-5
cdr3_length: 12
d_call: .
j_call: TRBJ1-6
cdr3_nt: TGTGCCAGCAGTTCGCGGAATTCACCCCTCCACTTT
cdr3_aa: CASSSRNSPLHF

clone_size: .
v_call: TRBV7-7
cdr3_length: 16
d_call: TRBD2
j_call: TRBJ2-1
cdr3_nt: TGTGCCAGCAGCTCAACAACTAGCGGGAGATACATTGAGCAGTTCTTC
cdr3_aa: CASSSTTSGRYIEQFF

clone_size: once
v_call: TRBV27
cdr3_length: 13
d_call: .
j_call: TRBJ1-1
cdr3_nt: TGTGCCAGCAGTGCCTTCTCGGGCACTGAAGCTTTCTTT
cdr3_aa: CASSAFSGTEAFF

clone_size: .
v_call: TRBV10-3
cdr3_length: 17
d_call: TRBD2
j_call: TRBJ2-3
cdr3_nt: TGTGCCATCAGTGAGAACCTCCTGCGGGAGGGCACAGATACGCAGTATTTT
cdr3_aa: CAISENLLREGTDTQYF

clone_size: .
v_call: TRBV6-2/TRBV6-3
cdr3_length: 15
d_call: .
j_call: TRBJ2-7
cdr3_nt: TGTGCCAGCAGTAACTGGGGAGTGAGCTCCTACGAGCAGTACTTC
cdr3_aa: CASSNWGVSSYEQYF

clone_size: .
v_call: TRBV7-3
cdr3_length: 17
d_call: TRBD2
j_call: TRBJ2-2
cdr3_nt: TGTGCCAGCCCTAGGACTAGCGGGGGGGCAGGCACCGGGGAGCTGTTTTTT
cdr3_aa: CASPRTSGGAGTGELFF

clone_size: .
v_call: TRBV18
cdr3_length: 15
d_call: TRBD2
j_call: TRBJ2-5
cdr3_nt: TGTGCCAGCTCACCCCGGGAGGACGCCCAAGAGACCCAGTACTTC
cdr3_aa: CASSPREDAQETQYF

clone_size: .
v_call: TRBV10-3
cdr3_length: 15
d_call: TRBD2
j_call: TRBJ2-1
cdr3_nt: TGTGCCATCAGTGGGGCAGCGGGGGACTACAATGAGCAGTTCTTC
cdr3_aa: CAISGAAGDYNEQFF

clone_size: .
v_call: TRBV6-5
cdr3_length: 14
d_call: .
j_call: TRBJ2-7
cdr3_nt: TGTGCCAGCAGGAGAAACAGGGTAGCGTACGAGCAGTACTTC
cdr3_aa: CASRRNRVAYEQYF

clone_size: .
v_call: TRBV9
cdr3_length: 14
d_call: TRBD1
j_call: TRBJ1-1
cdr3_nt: TGTGCCAGCTCCCGAGGACAGGGCATCTCTGAAGCTTTCTTT
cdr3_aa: CASSRGQGISEAFF

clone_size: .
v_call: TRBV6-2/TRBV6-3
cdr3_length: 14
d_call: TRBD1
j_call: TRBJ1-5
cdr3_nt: TGTGCCAGCAGTTACCCAGGGGGAAATCAGCCCCAGCATTTT
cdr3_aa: CASSYPGGNQPQHF

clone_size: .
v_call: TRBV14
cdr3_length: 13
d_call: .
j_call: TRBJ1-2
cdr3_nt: TGTGCCAGCAGCCAAGGACAGGACTATGGCTACACCTTC
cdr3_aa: CASSQGQDYGYTF

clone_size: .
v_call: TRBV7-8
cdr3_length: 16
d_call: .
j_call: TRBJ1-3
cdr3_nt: TGTGCCAGCAGCGCCGACCAGGGGTCGTTTGGAAACACCATATATTTT
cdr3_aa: CASSADQGSFGNTIYF

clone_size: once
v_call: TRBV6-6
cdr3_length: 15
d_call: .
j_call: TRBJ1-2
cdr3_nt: TGTGCCAGCAGTTACTCGGCCAGGCAAAACTATGGCTACACCTTC
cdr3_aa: CASSYSARQNYGYTF

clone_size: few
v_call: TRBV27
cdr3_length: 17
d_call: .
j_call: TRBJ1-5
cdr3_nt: TGTGCCAGCAGTTTATATCCCCCTAGGGGGTCGAATCAGCCCCAGCATTTT
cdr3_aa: CASSLYPPRGSNQPQHF

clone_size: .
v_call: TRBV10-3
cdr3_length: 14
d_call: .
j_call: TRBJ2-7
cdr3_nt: TGTGCCATCAGAGGGGGAGACCTTACCTACGAGCAGTACTTC
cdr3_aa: CAIRGGDLTYEQYF

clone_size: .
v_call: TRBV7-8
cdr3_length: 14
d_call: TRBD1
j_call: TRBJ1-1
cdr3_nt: TGTGCCACATTCCGGGACAGGGGGAGGACTGAAGCTTTCTTT
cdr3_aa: CATFRDRGRTEAFF

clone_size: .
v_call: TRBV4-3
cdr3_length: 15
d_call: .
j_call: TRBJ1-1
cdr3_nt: TGCGCCAGCAGCCAAGATATTGAGGGTAACACTGAAGCTTTCTTT
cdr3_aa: CASSQDIEGNTEAFF

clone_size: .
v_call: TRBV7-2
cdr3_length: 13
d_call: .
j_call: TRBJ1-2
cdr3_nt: TGTGCCAGCAGCCCCCAACTTGTCTATGGCTACACCTTC
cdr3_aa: CASSPQLVYGYTF

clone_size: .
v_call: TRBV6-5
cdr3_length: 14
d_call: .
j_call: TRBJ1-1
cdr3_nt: TGTGCCAGCAGTATTCAGGATCCGAACACTGAAGCTTTCTTT
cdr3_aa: CASSIQDPNTEAFF

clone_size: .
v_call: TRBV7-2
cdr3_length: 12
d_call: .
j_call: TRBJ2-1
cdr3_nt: TGTGCCAGCAGCCCCCCCCTGGCGGGTCAGTTCTTC
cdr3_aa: CASSPPLAGQFF

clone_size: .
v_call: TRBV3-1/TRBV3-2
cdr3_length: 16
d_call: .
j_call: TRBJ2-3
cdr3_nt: TGTGCCAGCAGCCCCGGGACTTACCTTAGGGCAGATACGCAGTATTTT
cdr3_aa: CASSPGTYLRADTQYF

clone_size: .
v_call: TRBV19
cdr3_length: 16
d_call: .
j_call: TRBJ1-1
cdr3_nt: TGTGCCAGTAGTGCCCGGACAAGCCGCATGAACACTGAAGCTTTCTTT
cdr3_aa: CASSARTSRMNTEAFF

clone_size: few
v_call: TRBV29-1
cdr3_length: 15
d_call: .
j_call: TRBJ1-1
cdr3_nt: TGCAGCGTTGGTGGCGGGTGGCAGACGAACACTGAAGCTTTCTTT
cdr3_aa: CSVGGGWQTNTEAFF

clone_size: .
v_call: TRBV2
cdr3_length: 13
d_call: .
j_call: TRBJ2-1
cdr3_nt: TGTGCCAGCACCTCCCCTCAGTACAATGAGCAGTTCTTC
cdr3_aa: CASTSPQYNEQFF

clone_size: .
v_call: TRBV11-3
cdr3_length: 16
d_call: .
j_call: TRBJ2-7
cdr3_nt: TGTGCCAGCAGCGAACGACTCGGTGGGAGGTCCTACGAGCAGTACTTC
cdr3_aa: CASSERLGGRSYEQYF